Below, one T cell receptor (beta chain) is given with its context. This sample is drawn from a study of blood T cell repertoires in COVID-19. TCRdb's copy holds only in-frame clones and misses some; the assay was immunoSEQ multiplex PCR. The data contain about 250,000 clones, roughly four fifths of them seen just once; the ten biggest clones take up roughly 3.1%. The CDR3 has 15 residues. Germline V gene lookup returns CDR1 MDHEN and CDR2 SYDVKM. The germline V and J ends were trimmed by 5 bases and 8 bases, with 19 bases remaining between them. Sample: PBMCs or T cells enriched from blood (not recorded which). This chain connects TRBV28 to TRBJ1-5; D remains unclear. The clonotype originates from a man in his forties or fifties who had recovered from COVID-19. Here the CDR3 reads CASSPRFWRNEPQHF. DNA for the CDR3: TGTGCCAGCAGTCCTAGGTTTTGGCGAAATGAGCCCCAGCATTTT.